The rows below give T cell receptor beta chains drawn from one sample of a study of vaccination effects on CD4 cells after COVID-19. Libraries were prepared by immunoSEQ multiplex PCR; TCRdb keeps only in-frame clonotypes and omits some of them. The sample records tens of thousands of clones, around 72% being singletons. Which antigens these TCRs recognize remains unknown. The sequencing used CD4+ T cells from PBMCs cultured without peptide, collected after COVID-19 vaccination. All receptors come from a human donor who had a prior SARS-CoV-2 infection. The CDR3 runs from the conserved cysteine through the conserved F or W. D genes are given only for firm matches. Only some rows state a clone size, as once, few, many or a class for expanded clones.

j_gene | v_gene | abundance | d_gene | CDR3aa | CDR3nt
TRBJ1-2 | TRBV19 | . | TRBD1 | CASRDRDPSNYGYTF | TGTGCCAGCCGGGACAGGGACCCCTCCAACTATGGCTACACCTTC
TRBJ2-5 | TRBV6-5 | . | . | CASTQSGPTRGYF | TGTGCCAGCACCCAATCGGGGCCGACGAGGGGGTACTTC
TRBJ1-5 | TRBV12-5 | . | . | CASAKGWGNQPQHF | TGTGCTAGCGCAAAAGGATGGGGCAATCAGCCCCAGCATTTT
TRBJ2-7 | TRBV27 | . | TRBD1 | CASSNRGRYEQYF | TGTGCCAGCTCGAACAGGGGGCGGTACGAGCAGTACTTC
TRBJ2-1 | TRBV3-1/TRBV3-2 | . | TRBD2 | CASSQDSWIGGSSYNEQFF | TGTGCCAGCAGCCAAGATTCGTGGATCGGCGGGAGTTCCTACAATGAGCAGTTCTTC
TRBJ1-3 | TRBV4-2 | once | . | CASSVRYSGNTIYF | TGTGCCAGCAGCGTCCGGTATTCTGGAAACACCATATATTTT
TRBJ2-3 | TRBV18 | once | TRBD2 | CASSASRLAVSDTQYF | TGTGCCAGCTCAGCGTCGCGACTAGCAGTGTCAGATACGCAGTATTTT
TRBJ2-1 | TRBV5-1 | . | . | CASSLGGAAYNEQFF | TGCGCCAGCAGCTTGGGGGGGGCGGCCTACAATGAGCAGTTCTTC
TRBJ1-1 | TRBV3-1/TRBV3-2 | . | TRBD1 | CASSQMTTGGEVFEAFF | TGTGCCAGCAGCCAAATGACTACAGGGGGTGAAGTTTTTGAAGCTTTCTTT
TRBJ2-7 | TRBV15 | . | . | CATSRDPGAQQYF | TGTGCCACCAGCAGAGATCCGGGGGCTCAGCAGTACTTC
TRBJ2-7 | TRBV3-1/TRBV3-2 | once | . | CASSQNGTPLFEQYF | TGTGCCAGCAGCCAGAACGGGACTCCGCTATTTGAGCAGTACTTC
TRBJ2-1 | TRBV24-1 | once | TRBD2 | CATSDPLTSGRSNEQFF | TGTGCCACCAGTGATCCACTGACTAGCGGGAGGAGTAATGAGCAGTTCTTC
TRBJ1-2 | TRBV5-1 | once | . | CASSSSRGEDYGYTF | TGCGCCAGCAGCTCCTCCCGGGGAGAAGACTATGGCTACACCTTC
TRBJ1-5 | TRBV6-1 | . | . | CASSDRGEQPQHF | TGTGCCAGCAGTGACAGGGGTGAACAGCCCCAGCATTTT
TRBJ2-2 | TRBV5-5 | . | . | CASSRGRTNTGELFF | TGTGCCAGCAGCCGGGGACGAACGAACACCGGGGAGCTGTTTTTT
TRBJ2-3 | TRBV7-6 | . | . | CASSLWEVTDTQYF | TGTGCCAGCAGCCTTTGGGAAGTAACAGATACGCAGTATTTT
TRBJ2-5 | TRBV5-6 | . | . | CASSLIVRETQYF | TGTGCCAGCAGCTTGATAGTGCGGGAGACCCAGTACTTC
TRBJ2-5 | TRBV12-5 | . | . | CASGLVRAASYQETQYF | TGTGCTAGTGGTTTGGTACGAGCAGCATCGTACCAAGAGACCCAGTACTTC
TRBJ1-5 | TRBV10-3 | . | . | CAIRDSSNQPQHF | TGTGCCATTCGTGACAGCAGCAATCAGCCCCAGCATTTT
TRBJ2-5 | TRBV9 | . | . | CASSPTGSLETQYF | TGTGCCAGCAGCCCCACCGGGAGTTTAGAGACCCAGTACTTC
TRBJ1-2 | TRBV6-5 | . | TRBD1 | CASRLTGGLGYTF | TGTGCCAGCAGACTCACAGGGGGCCTTGGCTACACCTTC
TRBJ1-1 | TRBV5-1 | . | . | CASSLDWVFEAFF | TGCGCCAGCAGCTTGGATTGGGTCTTTGAAGCTTTCTTT
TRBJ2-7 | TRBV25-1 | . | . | CASVGISYEQYF | TGTGCCAGCGTAGGGATTTCCTACGAGCAGTACTTC
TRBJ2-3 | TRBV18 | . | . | CASSLSKADTQYF | TGTGCCAGCTCACTCTCAAAAGCAGATACGCAGTATTTT
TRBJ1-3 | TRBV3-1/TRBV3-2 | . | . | CASSRLRYGNTIYF | TGTGCCAGCAGCCGATTAAGATATGGAAACACCATATATTTT
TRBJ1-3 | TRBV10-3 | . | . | CAISDRTSGNTIYF | TGTGCCATCAGTGACAGGACCTCTGGAAACACCATATATTTT
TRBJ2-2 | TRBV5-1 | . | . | CASSFSRSTGELFF | TGCGCCAGCAGCTTCTCCAGGTCCACCGGGGAGCTGTTTTTT
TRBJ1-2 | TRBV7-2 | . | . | CASSSSSPNYGYTF | TGTGCCAGCAGCTCATCAAGCCCTAACTATGGCTACACCTTC
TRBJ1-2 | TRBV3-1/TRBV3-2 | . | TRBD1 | CASTAGGQGNGYTF | TGTGCCAGCACCGCGGGGGGACAGGGTAATGGCTACACCTTC
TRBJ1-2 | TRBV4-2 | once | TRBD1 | CASSQETGNLSGYTF | TGTGCCAGCAGCCAGGAGACAGGGAACCTCTCTGGCTACACCTTC
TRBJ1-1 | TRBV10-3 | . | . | CAISRDLQVVNTEAFF | TGTGCCATCAGTCGGGACTTACAGGTGGTGAACACTGAAGCTTTCTTT